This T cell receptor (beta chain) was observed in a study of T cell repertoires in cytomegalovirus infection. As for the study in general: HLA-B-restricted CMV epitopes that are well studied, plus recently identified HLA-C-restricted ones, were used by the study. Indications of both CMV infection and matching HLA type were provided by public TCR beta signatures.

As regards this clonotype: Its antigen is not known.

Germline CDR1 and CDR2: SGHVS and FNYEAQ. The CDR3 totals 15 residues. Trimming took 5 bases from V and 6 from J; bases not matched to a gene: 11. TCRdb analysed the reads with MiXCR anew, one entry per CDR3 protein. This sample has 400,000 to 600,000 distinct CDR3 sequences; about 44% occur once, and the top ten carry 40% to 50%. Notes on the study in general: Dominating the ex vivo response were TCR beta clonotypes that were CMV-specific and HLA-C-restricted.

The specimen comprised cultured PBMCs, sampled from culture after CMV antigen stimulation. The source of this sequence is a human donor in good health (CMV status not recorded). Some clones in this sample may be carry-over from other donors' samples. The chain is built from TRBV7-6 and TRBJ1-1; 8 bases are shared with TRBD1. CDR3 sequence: CASSLYQDRVSEAFF. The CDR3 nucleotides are TGTGCCAGCAGCCTCTATCAGGACAGGGTATCTGAAGCTTTCTTT.